Included here is one TCR beta chain sequence, with context. Its specificity is not known. Clones were read by immunoSEQ multiplex PCR, and TCRdb kept only the in-frame ones, dropping some. The repertoire holds 69,000 or so clones, about 87% seen once, with 2% to 2.5% in the top ten. This entry comes from a study of a mutant IDH1 vaccine in newly diagnosed glioma. The CDR3 extends over 19 amino acids. Germline assignment: CDR1 MDHEN and CDR2 SYDVKM. Trimming cost V 5 bases and J 1 base, with 24 bases left between them. The time point denotes: week 35, safety follow-up. Vaccine doses each comprised 300 ug of mutant IDH1 20-mer peptide, with topical imiquimod. Patients came in for eight vaccinations, in weeks 1, 3, 5, 7, 11, 15, 19 and 23.

The sample here was PBMCs, taken from a glioma patient whose treatment included an IDH1 peptide vaccine. This sequence joins TRBV28 and TRBJ1-5, with D possibly being TRBD1 (6 bases). This clonotype was sampled from a man between 25 and 39 years old with glioma. CDR3: CASSQIEGGDLNSNQPQHF. CDR3 bases: TGTGCCAGCAGTCAAATAGAGGGGGGCGACCTCAACAGCAATCAGCCCCAGCATTTT. Based on the CDR3 plus reference TRBV28 and TRBJ1-5, the full variable domain is DVKVTQSSRYLVKRTGEKVFLECVQDMDHENMFWYRQDPGLGLRLIYFSYDVKMKEKGDIPEGYSVSREKKERFSLILESASTNQTSMYLCASSQIEGGDLNSNQPQHFGDGTRLSIL.